This T cell receptor (beta chain) appears in the sequencing data of a study of blood T cell repertoires in COVID-19. Study information: PBMCs, B-cell-depleted T cells, or T cells provided the cDNA or gDNA that made up the material.

Study processing details: Reference gene primer amplification in the assay estimated nucleated cell counts. TCRdb's copy holds only in-frame clones and misses some; the assay was immunoSEQ multiplex PCR. V and J calls and clone size are those listed in that table; D and trimming were worked out from the DNA. The sample gives some 9,000 clones, 91% of which show up once; roughly 4.2% is in the top ten. J gave up 0 bases and V 4 bases, and 2 bases lay outside the gene matches. Germline CDR1 reads LGHDT; CDR2 reads YNNKEL (reference sequence). The CDR3 contains 14 residues. The sequence was collected from a woman between 50 and 59 years old with active COVID-19. Sample: peripheral blood. The chain combines TRBV3-1 (or the pseudogene TRBV3-2) with TRBJ2-7; TRBD2 aligns across 8 bases. CDR3 protein: CASSPGLGSYEQYF. CDR3 DNA sequence: TGTGCCAGCAGCCCGGGACTAGGCTCCTACGAGCAGTACTTC.